These 28 T cell receptor beta chains came from one sample sequenced in a study of tumor and adjacent non-tumor tissue in lung cancer. The template was RNA from unsorted bulk tissue. Three rounds of nested PCR, following a modified ARM-PCR protocol, produced the TCRbeta library. Using its own MiXCR run on the multiplex PCR reads, TCRdb lists one record per CDR3 protein. Of tens of thousands of distinct CDR3 sequences detected, roughly 73% appear once; the ten largest clones hold under 30%. Sequenced material: lung tumor tissue. These receptors were obtained from a man in his sixties with non-small cell lung cancer.

As for this clonotype: At one end, the junction sequence differs from germline, possibly due to a read error. The chain recombines TRBV20-1 with TRBJ2-2; D might be TRBD1 (5 bases). Looked up from germline, CDR1 is DFQATT and CDR2 is SNEGSKA (reference sequence). This CDR3 is built from 13 residues. This CDR3 reads CRARGLESGELFF. Here the CDR3 DNA reads TGCAGAGCTAGGGGATTAGAATCCGGGGAGCTGTTTTTT.

Of note for this clonotype: Relative to the germline gene, one junction end is altered; a read error may explain this. The chain links TRBV6-6 to TRBJ2-7, with TRBD1 identical over 10 bases. The CDR3 consists of 11 residues. Germline V gene data show CDR1 as MNHNY and CDR2 as SVGAGI (reference sequence). CDR3 DNA sequence: TGTGTCAGCAGACAGGGGGCCGAGCAGTACTTC. Protein sequence: CVSRQGAEQYF.

The V call is TRBV6-1, the J call TRBJ2-1; D unresolved. Germline V lookup: CDR1 MNHNS, CDR2 SASEGT. The CDR3 loop spans 13 amino acids. V was clipped by 7 bases and J by 12 bases, with 19 bases between them. This chain's CDR3 is CASNLGGVSGQFF. The CDR3 DNA is TGTGCCAGCAACTTGGGTGGGGTTAGTGGGCAGTTCTTC.

Of note for this clonotype: Germline and junction disagree at one end, which may indicate a read error. J is TRBJ2-4 and V is TRBV6-1; no reliable D call. The germline gives CDR1 MNHNS, CDR2 SASEGT. The CDR3 runs 15 residues. CDR3 nucleotides: TGTACCAGCATTGACATTGTTTTAGCCAAAAACATTCAGTACTTC. The encoded protein is CTSIDIVLAKNIQYF.

Worth noting for this clonotype: Lacking the conserved final phenylalanine or tryptophan, this CDR3 likely reflects a read error. The chain recombines TRBV28 with TRBJ2-7; D perhaps matches TRBD2 (6 bases). Germline CDR1 is MDHEN and CDR2 is SYDVKM. The CDR3 is made up of 13 amino acids. The CDR3 spells CASSWLASYEQYL. Here the CDR3 DNA reads TGTGCCAGTAGTTGGCTAGCGAGTTACGAGCAGTACCTC.

J is TRBJ2-5 and V is TRBV6-5; no firm D call. Per the germline V gene, CDR1 is MNHEY and CDR2 is SVGAGI. The CDR3 has 13 residues. V gave up 11 bases and J gave up 5 bases, with 18 bases separating them. Written as DNA, the CDR3 is TGTGCCGGCAAGGGAACGGCCCGGGAGACCCAGTACTTC. This encodes CAGKGTARETQYF.

To note about this clonotype: A read error may be the cause here, since a much bigger clone is one base away. The chain is built from TRBV5-4 and TRBJ2-3; 9 bases align to TRBD1. The V gene's germline CDR1 is SGHNT and CDR2 YYREEE (reference sequence). This CDR3 contains 13 residues. The CDR3 bases are TGTGCCATATGGGACAGGGTTCGTGATACGCTGTATTTT. This sequence encodes CAIWDRVRDTLYF.

Comment on this clonotype: A much larger clone is a single base away; this may be a read error. The gene calls are TRBV11-3 and TRBJ2-2; the D gene is possibly TRBD2 (5 bases). V gave up 5 bases and J gave up 3 bases, with 16 bases separating them. Germline CDR1 reads SGHNT; CDR2 reads YENEEA. The CDR3 is 16 amino acids. Here the CDR3 reads CASSMPSWSDTGELFF. The CDR3 coding sequence is TGTGCCAGCAGCATGCCTAGCTGGAGTGACACCGGGGAGCTGTTTTTT.

Worth noting for this clonotype: An end of the junction differs from the germline gene, which may be a read error. The chain employs TRBV6-5 and TRBJ1-3; 8 bases map to TRBD1. The CDR3 has 17 residues. Germline V gene sequence: CDR1 MNHEY, CDR2 SVGAGI. CDR3 sequence (DNA): TGTACCAGCAGTTACCGGACAGGGTCGCTCTCTGGAAACACCATAGATTTT. The encoded protein is CTSSYRTGSLSGNTIDF.

The table lists this clonotype with many counts. The chain carries TRBV12-3 or TRBV12-4 and TRBJ2-4, with TRBD2 identical over 8 bases. The CDR3 extends over 13 amino acids. J gave up 10 bases and V 4 bases, and 6 bases lay outside the gene matches. The CDR3 loop reads CASSSAGVGIQYF. The CDR3 DNA is TGTGCCAGCAGTTCAGCGGGGGTCGGGATTCAGTACTTC.

This clonotype was seen more than once but under ten times. The chain is built from TRBV5-1 and TRBJ2-1; tentative D call: TRBD1 (6 bases). Germline-derived CDR1 and CDR2 are SGHRS and YFSETQ. The CDR3 spans 15 residues. V lost 2 bases and J lost 8, with 17 bases in between. This CDR3 is CASSLMGAPGDEQFF. In DNA, the CDR3 is TGCGCCAGCAGCTTAATGGGGGCCCCCGGGGATGAGCAGTTCTTC.

Turning to this clonotype: A read error is likely, as this CDR3 ends without the conserved phenylalanine or tryptophan. The chain joins TRBV20-1 to TRBJ2-2; D possibly corresponds to TRBD2 (6 bases). Germline V gene lookup returns CDR1 DFQATT and CDR2 SNEGSKA (reference sequence). This CDR3 spans 14 amino acids. Trimming stripped 3 bases from V and 5 bases from J, with 13 bases between. The CDR3 nucleotides are TGCAGTGCTAGTGTGGGGGGTAATACCGGGGAGCTGTTTTGT. Its translation: CSASVGGNTGELFC.

As to this clonotype: This sequence may be a read error, since a much larger clone differs from it by one base. The gene calls are TRBV14 and TRBJ2-2; D is perhaps TRBD2 (5 bases). Germline V gives CDR1 SGHDN, CDR2 FVKESK. The CDR3 has 18 amino acids. Trimming left V 0 bases short and J 4 bases short, with 18 bases between. CDR3 nucleotides: TGTGCCAGCAGCCAAGACCTCCCTGGGAGAGTGAGCACCGGGGAGCTGTTTTTT. Its translation is CASSQDLPGRVSTGELFF.

As concerns this clonotype: Being one base from a much bigger clone, this may be a read error. The rearrangement joins TRBV6-5 to TRBJ1-1, with D uncertain. The CDR3 sequence is 11 residues long. CDR1 and CDR2 from the germline V gene are MNHEY and SVGAGI. Trimming removed 2 bases at V and 7 bases at J, with 5 bases between. This CDR3 reads CASSYRDEAFF. The CDR3 DNA reads as TGTGCCAGCAGTTACAGAGATGAAGCTTTCTTT.

With respect to this clonotype: The junction departs from germline at one end; a sequencing error may be responsible. This chain uses TRBV6-6 with TRBJ1-5; tentatively, D is TRBD1 (6 bases). Germline loops: CDR1 MNHNY, CDR2 SVGAGI (reference sequence). The CDR3 has 15 residues. In nucleotides, the CDR3 is TGTGCCACTAAGGGGGGGATTCGGAGCATTCAGCCTCAGCATTTT. Protein: CATKGGIRSIQPQHF.

The V and J genes are TRBV20-1 and TRBJ2-2; D uncertain. The V and J ends lost 5 bases and 2 bases respectively, with 15 bases between them. CDR1 is DFQATT, CDR2 SNEGSKA, per germline (reference sequence). The CDR3 length is 15 residues. In nucleotides, the CDR3 is TGCAGTGCTGGAGTCTTCGGGTCCAACACCGGGGAGCTGTTTTTT. Its protein product is CSAGVFGSNTGELFF.

The V and J genes are TRBV20-1 and TRBJ2-1; D not resolved. The length of the CDR3 is 10 residues. Germline CDR1 DFQATT, CDR2 SNEGSKA (reference sequence). The V and J ends lost 6 bases and 16 bases respectively, with 16 bases between them. CDR3 loop: CSATEPEEFF. CDR3 nucleotide sequence: TGCAGTGCAACTGAACCTGAGGAATTCTTC.

As for this clonotype: The junction shows a germline mismatch at one end, possibly a read error. The rearrangement uses TRBV29-1 and TRBJ1-4; D remains unclear. CDR1 SQVTM and CDR2 ANQGSEA come from the germline V gene. This CDR3 region has 13 residues. The CDR3 here is CSAQWGTNEKLFF. CDR3 sequence (DNA): TGCAGCGCACAATGGGGTACAAATGAAAAGCTGTTTTTT.

This clonotype has just one count. The rearrangement joins TRBV20-1 to TRBJ2-7, with D perhaps given as TRBD1 or TRBD2 (6 bases each). The CDR3 sequence is 15 residues long. CDR1 DFQATT and CDR2 SNEGSKA come from the germline V gene (reference sequence). V was shortened by 4 bases and J by 13 bases, with 29 bases between the two germline ends. The CDR3 region has the DNA TGCAGTGCTACTATTACGGAGGGACACAGACTCGTGCAATACTTC. Encoded protein: CSATITEGHRLVQYF.

This clonotype was observed a single time. The V call is TRBV27, the J call TRBJ2-2; tentative D call: TRBD2 (5 bases). V dropped 9 bases and J dropped 4 bases, with 18 bases sitting between them. Germline CDR1 reads MNHEY; CDR2 reads SMNVEV (reference sequence). The CDR3 spans 15 residues. As DNA, the CDR3 is TGTGCCAGTGGTTTCACCCATCGGGGCACCGGGGAGCTGTTTTTT. Encoded protein: CASGFTHRGTGELFF.

This clonotype appeared once. The J gene is TRBJ2-2, the V gene TRBV11-3, with D possibly being TRBD1 (6 bases). CDR3 length: 16 amino acids. Germline CDR1 and CDR2: SGHNT and YENEEA. V was clipped by 5 bases and J by 7 bases, with 20 bases between them. In DNA, the CDR3 is TGTGCCAGCAGCCCGTCCCTGGACAGTTTCGGCGGGGAGCTGTTTTTT. Translated, it gives CASSPSLDSFGGELFF.

About this clonotype: A read error is possible here, since a much larger clone lies one base away. The chain uses TRBV7-8 and TRBJ2-1; 9 positions match TRBD2. The CDR3 has 16 residues. Looked up from germline, CDR1 is SGHVS and CDR2 is FQNEAQ. The CDR3 loop is CVSSLDSGSSPHEQFF. For the CDR3, the DNA is TGTGTCAGCAGCCTGGATAGCGGGAGTTCCCCCCATGAGCAGTTCTTC.

Note on this clonotype: One junction end does not reproduce the germline sequence, and a read error may be involved. The V gene is TRBV29-1, the J gene TRBJ2-3; D might be TRBD2 (6 bases). The germline V gene encodes CDR1 SQVTM and CDR2 ANQGSEA. The CDR3 runs to 15 residues. The CDR3 is CSVVAGSGSKDTQYF. The CDR3 DNA sequence: TGCAGCGTTGTTGCGGGATCGGGTAGCAAAGATACGCAGTATTTT.

Notes on this clonotype: The missing conserved phenylalanine or tryptophan at the end of this CDR3 makes a read error likely. The DNA is left out, because the CDR3 cannot be placed on it with certainty; the CDR3 is given as TCRdb lists it. The V gene is TRBV20-1, the J gene TRBJ2-3. Inclusive of both ends, the CDR3 amounts to 13 amino acids. CDR1 and CDR2 from the germline V gene are DFQATT and SNEGSKA (reference sequence). This CDR3 reads CSARSLNTDMQYS.

By sample share, this clonotype is medium-sized (0.01 to 0.1%). The CDR3 DNA reads TGTGCCAGCAGCTTGGGTCGGGACAATCAGCCCCAGCATTTT. Protein product: CASSLGRDNQPQHF. This sequence joins TRBV5-4 and TRBJ1-5; no clear D. CDR1 and CDR2 (germline): SGHNT, YYREEE (reference sequence). This CDR3 is built from 14 residues. V shed 0 bases and J shed 3 bases, with 7 bases lying between them.

On this clonotype: An end of the junction does not agree with germline; a read error may underlie this. CDR3 sequence (DNA): TGTTCCAGCATGTCCGAGGGGGGGACCCAGTACTTC. Translating gives CSSMSEGGTQYF. This sequence joins TRBV6-6 and TRBJ2-5; tentatively, D is TRBD1 or TRBD2 (6 bases each). Looked up from germline, CDR1 is MNHNY and CDR2 is SVGAGI (reference sequence). This CDR3 is built from 12 residues.

The V and J genes are TRBV28 and TRBJ2-7; 7 nucleotides line up with TRBD1. Looked up from germline, CDR1 is MDHEN and CDR2 is SYDVKM. V dropped 5 bases and J dropped 4; count of bases not matched to a gene: 8. CDR3 size: 14 residues. The chain's CDR3 is CASSAYGTVYEQYF. CDR3 in DNA: TGTGCCAGCAGTGCTTACGGGACAGTATACGAGCAGTACTTC.

V and J are TRBV20-1 and TRBJ2-7, with D possibly being TRBD1 or TRBD2 (5 bases each). Germline V gives CDR1 DFQATT, CDR2 SNEGSKA (reference sequence). V lost 1 base to trimming and J lost 3 bases, with 16 bases between them. This CDR3 contains 15 residues. CDR3 coding DNA: TGCAGTGCTAGAGCGTGGGGGACGGACGGCTACGAGCAGTACTTC. Residues: CSARAWGTDGYEQYF.